This T cell receptor (beta chain) was sequenced for a study of blood T cell repertoires in COVID-19. Study-level background: Material from acute and convalescent COVID-19 was sourced from the United States, Italy and Spain. Sources were T cells, B-cell-depleted T cells, or PBMCs; the material itself was cDNA or gDNA.

The protocol was immunoSEQ multiplex PCR, while the TCRdb copy is restricted to in-frame clones and leaves out a portion. The table shows 250,000 to 300,000 clones, with about four fifths occurring only once. V gave up 6 bases and J gave up 4 bases; unmatched junction bases: 9. Germline V lookup: CDR1 WNHNN, CDR2 SYGVQD (reference sequence). The CDR3 sequence is 15 residues long. This receptor was obtained from a man at least 80 years old with acute or convalescent COVID-19. The chain carries TRBV10-1 and TRBJ1-2; 9 nucleotides agree with TRBD1. Specimen: peripheral blood. The CDR3 is CASSPDRGATYGYTF. The DNA of the CDR3 is TGCGCCAGCAGCCCGGACAGGGGTGCAACCTATGGCTACACCTTC.